These 23 T cell receptor beta chains were sequenced from one sample in a study of CD8+CD57+ T cells in acquired aplastic anemia. Using genomic DNA as the template, TCR beta VDJ and CDR3 profiling was carried out. TCRdb re-analysed the reads in MiXCR, keeping a single row per CDR3 protein. The sample has 60,000 or so distinct CDR3 sequences, under 55% seen once; the top ten hold roughly 2.5%. The specimen sequenced was sorted CD4+, CD8+, or CD8+CD57+ T cells (not recorded which) from PBMCs. The receptors were sampled from a human donor in good health, serving as a control.

The chain has TRBV20-1 and TRBJ2-5; 13 bases agree with TRBD2. CDR1 is DFQATT and CDR2 is SNEGSKA in the germline V gene (reference sequence). The CDR3 loop spans 17 amino acids. V was clipped by 5 bases and J by 2 bases; unmatched bases: 11. The DNA for the CDR3 is TGCAGTGCTGACGACGGGGGACTAGCGGGATGTCAAGAGACCCAGTACTTC. It yields the protein CSADDGGLAGCQETQYF.

The genes are TRBV7-3 and TRBJ2-7, with 10 bases aligning to TRBD2. CDR3 length: 16 amino acids. V lost 3 bases to trimming and J lost 0 bases; unmatched junction nucleotides: 5. CDR1 is SGHTA, CDR2 FQGTGA, per germline. In nucleotides, the CDR3 is TGTGCCAGCAGCTTGGGGGCTAGCGGGAGCTCCTACGAGCAGTACTTC. This codes for CASSLGASGSSYEQYF.

This sequence joins TRBV2 and TRBJ2-7; 11 positions agree with TRBD1. Per germline, CDR1 SNHLY and CDR2 FYNNEI. CDR3 length: 14 amino acids. Losses at the gene ends were 6 bases for V and 4 bases for J; bases not matched to a gene: 5. The CDR3 region is CASRAGQGAYEQYF. In DNA form, the CDR3 reads TGTGCCAGCAGGGCAGGACAGGGGGCTTACGAGCAGTACTTC.

This clonotype was seen at least ten times. This chain joins TRBV3-1 and TRBJ2-7; D is ambiguous. CDR1 LGHDT and CDR2 YNNKEL come from the germline V gene (reference sequence). This CDR3 has 13 amino acids. V lost 1 base and J lost 5, with 9 bases in between. The CDR3 loop reads CASSQGITHEQYF. The CDR3 DNA follows: TGTGCCAGCAGCCAAGGGATTACCCACGAGCAGTACTTC.

The table lists this clonotype with a count of one. The chain has TRBV7-2 and TRBJ1-6; a possible D gene is TRBD1 (5 bases). There are 15 residues in the CDR3. Per the germline V gene, CDR1 is SGHTA and CDR2 is FQGNSA. Trimming left V 8 bases short and J 5 bases short, with 16 bases between. CDR3 region: CASGKMTVDNSPLHF. Here the CDR3 DNA reads TGTGCCAGCGGGAAAATGACAGTAGATAATTCACCCCTCCACTTT.

This clonotype was seen many times. The gene calls are TRBV6-1 and TRBJ2-3; TRBD2 aligns across 13 bases. In germline, CDR1 is MNHNS, CDR2 SASEGT. V shed 6 bases and J 5 bases; nucleotides not matched to a gene: 5. This CDR3 region has 15 residues. CDR3: CASRMTSGGKDTQYF. CDR3 sequence (DNA): TGTGCCAGCAGGATGACTAGCGGGGGGAAAGATACGCAGTATTTT.

This clonotype occurred many times. V and J are TRBV5-1 and TRBJ2-1; 10 positions match TRBD2. The CDR3 spans 14 residues. The ends lost 2 bases at V and 8 bases at J; junction bases unmatched: 4. Looked up from germline, CDR1 is SGHRS and CDR2 is YFSETQ. Here the CDR3 DNA reads TGCGCCAGCAGCTTCAGCGGGAGGGACGATGAGCAGTTCTTC. Translated, it gives CASSFSGRDDEQFF.

In nucleotides, the CDR3 is TGCAGCGTTGTTGGGGGAATGGGAAATGAAGCTTTCTTT. This encodes CSVVGGMGNEAFF. This chain links TRBV29-1 with TRBJ1-1, with D possibly being TRBD1 (5 bases). This CDR3 spans 13 amino acids. Germline V CDR1 and CDR2: SQVTM, ANQGSEA. Trimming pared 4 bases from V and 7 bases from J, leaving 16 bases between.

This clonotype was seen just once. CDR3 loop: CATSSGGRYF. In DNA, the CDR3 is TGTGCCACCTCCAGCGGGGGGCGGTACTTC. The V gene is TRBV24-1, the J gene TRBJ2-7; 9 nucleotides align to TRBD2. Trimming cost V 9 bases and J 12 bases; bases outside gene matches: 5. This CDR3 contains 10 residues. The germline V gene has CDR1 KGHDR and CDR2 SFDVKD.

This clonotype was found many times. V gene TRBV5-1 combines with J gene TRBJ1-1; no clear D gene. The CDR3 length is 13 residues. Germline CDR1 is SGHRS and CDR2 is YFSETQ. The V end lost 4 bases, the J end lost 2 bases, and 9 bases lay between the germline ends. As DNA, the CDR3 is TGCGCCAGCAGCGTGGCTTTCAACACTGAAGCTTTCTTT. Protein sequence: CASSVAFNTEAFF.

Remarks on this clonotype: A read error may account for a junction end that differs from germline. The chain employs TRBV12-3 or TRBV12-4 and TRBJ1-1, with D maybe TRBD1 (6 bases). This CDR3 has 15 amino acids. The CDR3 DNA reads as TGTGCCGGCAGTTTAGGAGGGGGGCTTAACACTGAAGCTTTCTTT. It is translated as CAGSLGGGLNTEAFF.

V is TRBV9 and J is TRBJ1-4; 11 bases match TRBD1. The germline CDR1 and CDR2 sequences are SGDLS and YYNGEE. Trimming removed 5 bases from V and 8 bases from J; junction bases left unmatched: 8. This CDR3 is 15 amino acids long. The CDR3 region is CASRLLGQGGEKLFF. In DNA form, the CDR3 reads TGTGCCAGCAGGCTGCTGGGACAGGGGGGAGAAAAACTGTTTTTT. Based on the CDR3 plus reference TRBV9 and TRBJ1-4, the full variable domain is DSGVTQTPKHLITATGQRVTLRCSPRSGDLSVYWYQQSLDQGLQFLIQYYNGEERAKGNILERFSAQQFPDLHSELNLSSLELGDSALYFCASRLLGQGGEKLFFGSGTQLSVL.

The table lists this clonotype with many counts. The V and J genes are TRBV20-1 and TRBJ1-1, with D tentatively TRBD1 (5 bases). Germline assignment: CDR1 DFQATT and CDR2 SNEGSKA (reference sequence). This CDR3 contains 11 residues. The CDR3 reads CRGALNTEAFF. CDR3 bases: TGCAGAGGGGCTTTGAACACTGAAGCTTTCTTT.

A few counts support this clonotype. In nucleotides, the CDR3 is TGTGCCAGCACACCATCACAGGGGGACGGGACTGAAGCTTTCTTT. Encoded protein: CASTPSQGDGTEAFF. This chain connects TRBV13 to TRBJ1-1; TRBD1 matches 8 bases. CDR1 and CDR2 from the germline V gene are PRHDT and FYEKMQ (reference sequence). V trimming: 7 bases; J trimming: 5 bases; junction bases outside the gene matches: 12. This CDR3 region has 15 residues.

Ten or more counts support this clonotype. DNA for the CDR3: TGTGCCAGCAGCTTACGCCGAGATAACGGGGGGACAGGTGTCTCTGGAAACACCATATATTTT. Its protein product is CASSLRRDNGGTGVSGNTIYF. The J gene is TRBJ1-3, the V gene TRBV11-1; 8 bases agree with TRBD1. The CDR3 length is 21 residues. V lost 2 bases to trimming and J lost 0 bases; unmatched junction nucleotides: 18. Germline CDR1 reads SGHAT; CDR2 reads FQDESV (reference sequence).

The table lists this clonotype with many counts. The chain links TRBV10-3 to TRBJ2-4; D is ambiguous. CDR1 and CDR2 (germline): ENHRY, SYGVKD. Trimming left V 0 bases short and J 0 bases short, with 6 bases between. This CDR3 region has 15 residues. CDR3 loop: CAISESALAKNIQYF. In DNA, the CDR3 is TGTGCCATCAGTGAGTCGGCACTAGCCAAAAACATTCAGTACTTC.

CDR3 nucleotides: TGTGCCAGCAGTTGGGACAGAAACACTGAAGCTTTCTTT. It specifies CASSWDRNTEAFF. The chain combines TRBV12-3 or TRBV12-4 with TRBJ1-1; TRBD1 agrees at 7 bases. Trimming at V came to 4 bases and at J to 2 bases, leaving 1 base not matched to a gene. The CDR3 loop spans 13 amino acids.

V and J are TRBV13 and TRBJ2-7; 8 bases align to TRBD1. V dropped 5 bases and J dropped 0; count of bases not matched to a gene: 6. The CDR3 contains 15 residues. Germline values: CDR1 PRHDT, CDR2 FYEKMQ (reference sequence). The CDR3 loop is CASSRGQVSSYEQYF. CDR3 coding DNA: TGTGCCAGCAGCCGGGGACAGGTGAGCTCCTACGAGCAGTACTTC. The complete variable domain, with remaining parts taken from reference TRBV13 and TRBJ2-7, reads AAGVIQSPRHLIKEKRETATLKCYPIPRHDTVYWYQQGPGQDPQFLISFYEKMQSDKGSIPDRFSAQQFSDYHSELNMSSLELGDSALYFCASSRGQVSSYEQYFGPGTRLTVT.

Many counts were recorded for this clonotype. This clone may be a read error of a much larger clone one base away. Lacking the conserved final phenylalanine or tryptophan, this CDR3 likely reflects a read error. The chain carries TRBV19 and TRBJ2-7, with 11 bases fitting TRBD2. V was pared by 3 bases and J by 0 bases, with 10 bases of the junction left unmatched. Germline V gene data show CDR1 as LNHDA and CDR2 as SQIVND (reference sequence). This CDR3 region has 18 residues. The CDR3 DNA reads as TGTGCCAGTAGTATCGCGACTAGCGGGGACTTAAGCTCCTACGAGCAGTACCTC. It codes for CASSIATSGDLSSYEQYL.

This clonotype came up many times. The chain recombines TRBV20-1 with TRBJ1-1, with D hard to call. V was clipped by 3 bases and J by 1 base, with 6 bases between them. CDR1 is DFQATT, CDR2 SNEGSKA, per germline (reference sequence). This CDR3 has 12 residues. CDR3 in DNA: TGCAGTGCTAGTGACCCGAACACTGAAGCTTTCTTT. Protein: CSASDPNTEAFF.

This clonotype was detected ten times or more. The chain uses TRBV28 and TRBJ1-1; D uncertain. CDR3 length: 11 amino acids. Germline-derived CDR1 and CDR2 are MDHEN and SYDVKM. The V and J ends lost 8 bases and 8 bases respectively, with 12 bases between them. In nucleotides, the CDR3 is TGTGCCAGCTACGCAAATCGAGAAGCTTTCTTT. It yields the protein CASYANREAFF.

V is TRBV15 and J is TRBJ1-4; tentatively, D is TRBD1 (6 bases). There are 17 residues in the CDR3. The germline CDR1 and CDR2 sequences are LNHNV and YYDKDF (reference sequence). With 0 bases removed from V and 4 bases from J, the gap between germline ends came to 15 bases. This chain's CDR3 is CATSRELGAGDNEKLFF. The CDR3 nucleotides are TGTGCCACCAGCAGAGAATTGGGGGCGGGGGATAATGAAAAACTGTTTTTT.

A note on this clonotype: At one end, the junction sequence differs from germline, possibly due to a read error. The CDR3 nucleotides read TGTGCCGTCAGTGAGTCCCCTCAGAGAAATTCACCCCTCCGCTTT. It specifies CAVSESPQRNSPLRF. J is TRBJ1-6 and V is TRBV10-3, with D hard to call. The CDR3 spans 15 residues. CDR1 ENHRY and CDR2 SYGVKD come from the germline V gene.